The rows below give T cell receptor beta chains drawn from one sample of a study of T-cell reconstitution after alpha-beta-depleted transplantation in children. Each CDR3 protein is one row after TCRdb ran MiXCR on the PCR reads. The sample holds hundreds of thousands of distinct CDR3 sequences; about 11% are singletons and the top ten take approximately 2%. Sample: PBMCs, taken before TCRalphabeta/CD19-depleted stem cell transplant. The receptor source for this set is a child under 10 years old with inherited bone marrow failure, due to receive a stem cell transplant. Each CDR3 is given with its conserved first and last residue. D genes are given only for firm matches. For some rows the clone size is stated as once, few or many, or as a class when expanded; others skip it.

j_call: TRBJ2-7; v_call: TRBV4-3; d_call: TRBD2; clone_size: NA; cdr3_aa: CARSRGGSSYEQYF; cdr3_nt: TGCGCCAGGAGTCGCGGGGGTAGCTCCTACGAGCAGTACTTC
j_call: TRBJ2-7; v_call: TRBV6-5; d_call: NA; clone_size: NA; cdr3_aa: CASSSPAGPREQYF; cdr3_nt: TGTGCCAGCAGTTCCCCGGCGGGGCCTCGTGAGCAGTACTTC
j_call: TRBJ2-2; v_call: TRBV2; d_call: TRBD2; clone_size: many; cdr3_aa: CAIQDAGGITGELFF; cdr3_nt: TGTGCCATACAAGACGCGGGAGGGATCACCGGGGAGCTGTTTTTT
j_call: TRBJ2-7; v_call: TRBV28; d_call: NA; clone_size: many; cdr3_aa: CASSFFQAKQYF; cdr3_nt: TGTGCCAGCAGTTTCTTCCAGGCTAAGCAGTACTTC
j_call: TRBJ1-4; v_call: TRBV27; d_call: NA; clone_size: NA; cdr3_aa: CASSLRQINEKLFF; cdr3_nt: TGTGCCAGCAGTTTACGGCAGATTAATGAAAAACTGTTTTTT
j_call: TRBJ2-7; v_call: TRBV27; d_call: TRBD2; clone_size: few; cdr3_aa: CASSFGGGPGLAGDQQYF; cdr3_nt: TGTGCCAGCAGTTTTGGGGGGGGTCCGGGACTAGCGGGAGACCAGCAGTACTTC
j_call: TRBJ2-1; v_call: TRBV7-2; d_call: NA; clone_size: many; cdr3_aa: CASSLGGYGHNEQFF; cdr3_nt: TGTGCCAGCAGCTTAGGGGGGTATGGCCACAATGAGCAGTTCTTC
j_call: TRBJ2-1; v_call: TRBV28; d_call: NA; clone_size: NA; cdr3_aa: CASSLSAPYNEQFF; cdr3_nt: TGTGCCAGCAGTTTGTCGGCGCCGTACAATGAGCAGTTCTTC
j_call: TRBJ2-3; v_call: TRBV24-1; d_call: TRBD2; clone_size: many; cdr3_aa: CATSDGLAVDTQYF; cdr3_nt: TGTGCCACCAGCGATGGACTAGCGGTCGATACGCAGTATTTT
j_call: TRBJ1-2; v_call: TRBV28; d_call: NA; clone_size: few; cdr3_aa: CASSFSTLDGYTF; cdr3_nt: TGTGCCAGCAGTTTTTCGACTCTGGATGGCTACACCTTC
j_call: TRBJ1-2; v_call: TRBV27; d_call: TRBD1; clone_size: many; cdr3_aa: CASSPQGAEGYTF; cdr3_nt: TGTGCCAGCTCACCCCAGGGGGCGGAAGGCTACACCTTC
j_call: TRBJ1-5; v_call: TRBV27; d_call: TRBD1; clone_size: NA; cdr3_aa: CASSTNRGTTFGQPQHF; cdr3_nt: TGTGCCAGCAGTACAAACAGGGGCACCACTTTTGGTCAGCCCCAGCATTTT
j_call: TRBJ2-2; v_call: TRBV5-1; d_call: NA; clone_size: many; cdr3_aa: CASSLFGSNAGELFF; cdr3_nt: TGCGCCAGCAGCTTGTTTGGATCGAATGCCGGGGAGCTGTTTTTT
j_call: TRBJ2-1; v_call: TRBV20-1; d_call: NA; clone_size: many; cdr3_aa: CSARRGADNEQFF; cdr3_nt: TGCAGTGCTAGACGCGGGGCGGACAATGAGCAGTTCTTC
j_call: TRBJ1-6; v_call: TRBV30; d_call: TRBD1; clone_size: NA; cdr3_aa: CAWSVTGVFSSPLHF; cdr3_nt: TGTGCCTGGAGCGTGACAGGGGTTTTTAGTTCACCCCTCCACTTT
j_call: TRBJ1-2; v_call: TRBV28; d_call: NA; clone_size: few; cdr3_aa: CASSPAPLRGDGYTF; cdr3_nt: TGTGCCAGCAGTCCTGCTCCCCTGAGGGGAGATGGCTACACCTTC
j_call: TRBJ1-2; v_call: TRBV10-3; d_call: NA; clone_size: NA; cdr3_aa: CAISELEELANYGYTF; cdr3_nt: TGTGCCATCAGTGAGTTAGAGGAACTAGCTAACTATGGCTACACCTTC
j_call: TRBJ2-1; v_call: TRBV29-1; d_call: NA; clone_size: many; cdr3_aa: CSVSPAAQYYSSYNEQFF; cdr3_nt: TGCAGCGTTAGCCCGGCCGCGCAATATTACAGCTCCTACAATGAGCAGTTCTTC
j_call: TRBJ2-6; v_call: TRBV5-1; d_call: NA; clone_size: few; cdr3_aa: CASADRSGANVLTF; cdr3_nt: TGCGCCAGCGCCGACAGGTCTGGGGCCAACGTCCTGACTTTC
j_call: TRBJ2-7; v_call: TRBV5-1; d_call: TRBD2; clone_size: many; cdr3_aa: CASSFASGAYEQYF; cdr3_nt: TGCGCCAGCAGCTTCGCTAGCGGAGCCTACGAGCAGTACTTC
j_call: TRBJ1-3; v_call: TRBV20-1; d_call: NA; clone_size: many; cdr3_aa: CSASEPYSGNTIYF; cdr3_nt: TGCAGTGCTAGTGAGCCATACTCTGGAAACACCATATATTTT
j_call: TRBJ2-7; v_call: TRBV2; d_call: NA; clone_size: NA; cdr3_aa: CASMPERGDASYEQYF; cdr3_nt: TGTGCCAGCATGCCGGAAAGGGGAGACGCCTCCTACGAGCAGTACTTC
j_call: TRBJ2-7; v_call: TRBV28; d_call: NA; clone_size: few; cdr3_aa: CASSLGPPRDEQYF; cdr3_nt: TGTGCCAGCAGTTTGGGCCCCCCTAGGGACGAGCAGTACTTC
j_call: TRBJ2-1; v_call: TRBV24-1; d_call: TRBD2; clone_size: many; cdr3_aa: CATSDWEGTGNNEQFF; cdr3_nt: TGTGCCACCAGTGACTGGGAGGGGACGGGAAACAATGAGCAGTTCTTC
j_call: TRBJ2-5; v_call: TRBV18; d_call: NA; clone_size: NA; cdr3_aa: CASSPFAADQETQYF; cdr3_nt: TGTGCCAGCTCACCGTTCGCGGCAGATCAAGAGACCCAGTACTTC
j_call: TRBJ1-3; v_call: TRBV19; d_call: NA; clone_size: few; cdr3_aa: CASSTEGSGNTIYF; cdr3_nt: TGTGCCAGTAGTACTGAAGGATCTGGAAACACCATATATTTT
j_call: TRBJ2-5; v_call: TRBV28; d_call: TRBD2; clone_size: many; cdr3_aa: CASSFGTSGIETQYF; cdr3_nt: TGTGCCAGCAGTTTCGGGACTAGCGGGATAGAGACCCAGTACTTC
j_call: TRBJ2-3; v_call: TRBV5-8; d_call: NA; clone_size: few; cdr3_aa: CASSLLDQPTDTQYF; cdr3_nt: TGTGCCAGCAGCTTGCTGGACCAACCCACAGATACGCAGTATTTT
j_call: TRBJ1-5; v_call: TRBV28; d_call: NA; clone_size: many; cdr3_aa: CASSFPRPKGWQPQHF; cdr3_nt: TGTGCCAGCAGTTTCCCTCGGCCGAAAGGGTGGCAGCCCCAGCATTTT
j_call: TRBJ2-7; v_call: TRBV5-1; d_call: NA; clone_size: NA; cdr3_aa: CASSFPGNEQYF; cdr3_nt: TGCGCCAGCAGCTTTCCCGGGAACGAGCAGTACTTC
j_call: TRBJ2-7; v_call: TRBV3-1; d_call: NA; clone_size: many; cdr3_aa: CASSQSSYEQYF; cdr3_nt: TGTGCCAGCAGCCAGTCCTCCTACGAGCAGTACTTC
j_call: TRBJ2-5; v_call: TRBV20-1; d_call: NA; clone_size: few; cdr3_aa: CSALKSGSQETQYF; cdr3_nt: TGCAGTGCCCTAAAGTCGGGGTCTCAAGAGACCCAGTACTTC
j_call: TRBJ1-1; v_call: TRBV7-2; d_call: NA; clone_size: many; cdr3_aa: CASSLYRVNTEAFF; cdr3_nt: TGTGCCAGCAGCTTATACAGGGTGAACACTGAAGCTTTCTTT
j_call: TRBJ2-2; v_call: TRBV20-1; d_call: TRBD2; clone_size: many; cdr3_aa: CSARSAGDTGELFF; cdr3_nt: TGCAGTGCTAGATCGGCGGGAGATACCGGGGAGCTGTTTTTT
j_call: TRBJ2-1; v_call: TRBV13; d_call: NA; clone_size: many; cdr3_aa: CASSRDNEQFF; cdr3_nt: TGTGCCAGCAGCCGCGACAATGAGCAGTTCTTC
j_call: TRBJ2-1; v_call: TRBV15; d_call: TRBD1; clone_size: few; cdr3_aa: CATSSRDRYNEQFF; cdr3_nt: TGTGCCACCAGCAGCCGGGACAGATACAATGAGCAGTTCTTC
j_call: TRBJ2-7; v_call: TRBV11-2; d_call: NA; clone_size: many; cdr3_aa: CASSLDRQEGAYEQYF; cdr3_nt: TGTGCCAGCAGCTTAGATCGGCAGGAAGGCGCCTACGAGCAGTACTTC
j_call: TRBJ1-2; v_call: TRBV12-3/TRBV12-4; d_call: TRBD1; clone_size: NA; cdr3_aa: CASSVDRGPNGYTF; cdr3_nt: TGTGCCAGCAGCGTCGACAGGGGGCCGAATGGCTACACCTTC
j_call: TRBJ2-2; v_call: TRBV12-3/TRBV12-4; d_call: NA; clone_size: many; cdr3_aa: CASSPLLGELFF; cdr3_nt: TGTGCCAGCAGTCCTCTCCTCGGGGAGCTGTTTTTT
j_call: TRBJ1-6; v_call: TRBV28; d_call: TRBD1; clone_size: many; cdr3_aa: CASIDSGTEGSPLHF; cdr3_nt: TGTGCCAGCATTGACTCCGGGACAGAAGGATCACCCCTCCACTTT